This TCR beta chain was recovered during a study of PD-1 blockade in mismatch repair-deficient tumors. The sample's time point: 10-day in vitro stimulation with candidate neoantigen peptide 4. A few pembrolizumab responders had their TCRs sequenced. Each of 7 or 8 ELISpot-reactive candidate peptides was used for roughly 10-day stimulation. Sequencing used immunoSEQ multiplex PCR; TCRdb keeps in-frame clones, though not all of them. The sample carries about 14,000 clones, less than 90% recorded once. Study results and limitations: Tumor-resident clones, often absent from pretreatment blood, expanded after pembrolizumab and then contracted. 140 or so unique blood TCRs came from expansion to three of seven peptides.

For this clone: What it recognizes is unknown.

The germline V gene encodes CDR1 MNHNS and CDR2 SASEGT. There are 14 residues in the CDR3. The V and J ends lost 2 bases and 8 bases, in that order; junction bases with no gene match: 7. V usage is TRBV6-1 and J usage is TRBJ1-2; TRBD1 aligns across 8 bases. This sequence was found in an adult with mismatch repair-deficient cancer. Material: cells cultured in vitro, obtained from a patient treated with pembrolizumab. CDR3 loop: CASSEPQGASGYTF. CDR3 in DNA: TGTGCCAGCAGTGAACCCCAGGGGGCGAGCGGCTACACCTTC.